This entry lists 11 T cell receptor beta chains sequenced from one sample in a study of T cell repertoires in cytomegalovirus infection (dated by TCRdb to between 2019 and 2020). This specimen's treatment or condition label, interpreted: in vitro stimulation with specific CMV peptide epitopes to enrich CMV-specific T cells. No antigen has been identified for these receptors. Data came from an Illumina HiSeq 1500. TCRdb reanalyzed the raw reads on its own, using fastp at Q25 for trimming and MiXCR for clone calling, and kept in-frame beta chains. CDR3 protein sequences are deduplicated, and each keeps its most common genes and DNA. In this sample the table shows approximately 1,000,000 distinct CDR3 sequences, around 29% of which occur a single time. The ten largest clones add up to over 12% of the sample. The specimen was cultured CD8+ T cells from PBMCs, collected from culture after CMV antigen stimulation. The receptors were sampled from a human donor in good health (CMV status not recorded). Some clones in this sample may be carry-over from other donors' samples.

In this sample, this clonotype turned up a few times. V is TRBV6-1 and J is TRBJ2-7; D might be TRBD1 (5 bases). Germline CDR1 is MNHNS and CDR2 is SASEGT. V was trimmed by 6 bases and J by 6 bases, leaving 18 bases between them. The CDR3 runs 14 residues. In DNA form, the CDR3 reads TGTGCCAGCAGATTCCTTGACAGTCGTGCCGAGCAGTACGTC. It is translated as CASRFLDSRAEQYV.

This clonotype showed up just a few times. As DNA, the CDR3 is TGTGCCAGTAGTCCCGGGACGCCATCGTACGAGCAGTACTTC. Encoded protein: CASSPGTPSYEQYF. The chain links TRBV19 to TRBJ2-7, with D perhaps matching TRBD1 or TRBD2 (5 bases each). The CDR3 loop spans 14 amino acids. Germline V gives CDR1 LNHDA, CDR2 SQIVND (reference sequence). Trimming shortened V by 5 bases and J by 4 bases, and 15 bases separated the two germline ends.

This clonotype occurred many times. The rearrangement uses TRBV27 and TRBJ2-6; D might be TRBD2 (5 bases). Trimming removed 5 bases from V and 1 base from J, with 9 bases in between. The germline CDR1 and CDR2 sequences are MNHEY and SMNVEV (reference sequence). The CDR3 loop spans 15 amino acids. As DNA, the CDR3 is TGTGCCAGCAGTCTTGGACTTTCTGGGGCCAACGTCCTGACTTTC. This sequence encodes CASSLGLSGANVLTF.

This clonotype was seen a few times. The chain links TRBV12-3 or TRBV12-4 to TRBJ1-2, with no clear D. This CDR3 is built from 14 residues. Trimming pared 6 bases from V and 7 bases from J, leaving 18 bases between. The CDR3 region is CASRPPSGVAGYTF. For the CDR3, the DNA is TGTGCCAGCAGACCCCCTTCAGGTGTGGCTGGCTACACCTTC.

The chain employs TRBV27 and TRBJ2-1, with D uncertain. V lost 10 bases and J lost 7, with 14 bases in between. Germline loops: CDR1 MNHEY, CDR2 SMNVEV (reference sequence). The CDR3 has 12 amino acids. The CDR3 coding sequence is TGTGCCATCAACCTCTCCGTGAATGAGCAGTTCTTC. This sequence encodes CAINLSVNEQFF.

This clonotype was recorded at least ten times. The CDR3 DNA follows: TGTGCCAGCAGCTTAATAGCGACAACACATCCCTACAATGAGCAGTTCTTC. It translates to CASSLIATTHPYNEQFF. J is TRBJ2-1 and V is TRBV7-3; perhaps TRBD2 as D (5 bases). With 1 base removed from V and 2 bases from J, the gap between germline ends came to 15 bases. Germline V CDR1 and CDR2: SGHTA, FQGTGA. The CDR3 is 17 amino acids.

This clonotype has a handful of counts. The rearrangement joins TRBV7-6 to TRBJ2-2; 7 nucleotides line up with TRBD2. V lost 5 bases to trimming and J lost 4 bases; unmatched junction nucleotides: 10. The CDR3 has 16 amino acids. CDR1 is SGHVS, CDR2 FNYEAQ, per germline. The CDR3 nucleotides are TGTGCCAGCAGCCCCACACGGCGGGGGAGCACCGGGGAGCTGTTTTTT. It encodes CASSPTRRGSTGELFF.

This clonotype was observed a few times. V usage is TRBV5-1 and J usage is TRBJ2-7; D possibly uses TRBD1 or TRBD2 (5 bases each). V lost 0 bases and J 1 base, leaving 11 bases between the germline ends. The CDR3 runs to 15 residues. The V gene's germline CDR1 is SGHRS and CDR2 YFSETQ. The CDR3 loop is CASSLAGRGSYEQYV. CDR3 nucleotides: TGCGCCAGCAGCTTGGCGGGACGAGGGTCCTACGAGCAGTACGTC.

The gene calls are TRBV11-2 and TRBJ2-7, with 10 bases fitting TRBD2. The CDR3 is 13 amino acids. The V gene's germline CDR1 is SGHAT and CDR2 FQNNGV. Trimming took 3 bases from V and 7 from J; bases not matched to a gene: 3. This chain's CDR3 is CASSLGTSVEQYV. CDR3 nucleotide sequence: TGTGCCAGCAGCTTGGGGACTAGCGTGGAGCAGTACGTC.

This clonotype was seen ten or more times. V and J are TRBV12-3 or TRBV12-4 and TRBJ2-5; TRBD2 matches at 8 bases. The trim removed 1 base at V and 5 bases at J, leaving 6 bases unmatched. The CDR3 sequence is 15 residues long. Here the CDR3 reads CASSLDGGAFETQYF. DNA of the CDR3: TGTGCCAGCAGTTTAGACGGGGGGGCTTTTGAGACCCAGTACTTC.

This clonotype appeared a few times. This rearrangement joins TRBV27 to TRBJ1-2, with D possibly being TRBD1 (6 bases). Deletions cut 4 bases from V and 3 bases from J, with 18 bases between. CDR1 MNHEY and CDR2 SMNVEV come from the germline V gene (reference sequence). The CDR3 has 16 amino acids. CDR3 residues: CASSSTGRMGDYGYTF. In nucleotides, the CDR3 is TGTGCCAGCAGTTCGACAGGCAGAATGGGGGACTATGGCTACACCTTC.